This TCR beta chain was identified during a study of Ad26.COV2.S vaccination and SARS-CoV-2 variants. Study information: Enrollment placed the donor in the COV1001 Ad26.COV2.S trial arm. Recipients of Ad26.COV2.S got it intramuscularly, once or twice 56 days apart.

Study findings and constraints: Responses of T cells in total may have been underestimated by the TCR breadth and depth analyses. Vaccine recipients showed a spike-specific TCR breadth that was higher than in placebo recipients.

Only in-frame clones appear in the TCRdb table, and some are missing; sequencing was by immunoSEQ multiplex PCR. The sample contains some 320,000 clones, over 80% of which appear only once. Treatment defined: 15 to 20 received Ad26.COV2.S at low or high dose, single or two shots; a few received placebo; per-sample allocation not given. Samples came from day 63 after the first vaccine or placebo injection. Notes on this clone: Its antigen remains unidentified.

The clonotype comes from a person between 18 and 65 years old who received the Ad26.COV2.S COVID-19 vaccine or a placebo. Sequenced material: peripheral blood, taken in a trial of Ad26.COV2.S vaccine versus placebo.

Here the CDR3 reads CASNPGQGNTEAFF. CDR3 bases: TGTGCCAGCAACCCCGGACAGGGGAACACTGAAGCTTTCTTT. This chain connects TRBV6-5 to TRBJ1-1, with 8 nucleotides matching TRBD1. CDR1 is MNHEY and CDR2 is SVGAGI in the germline V gene. The V segment lost 7 bases and the J segment 1 base; nucleotides outside the gene matches: 5. This CDR3 has 14 amino acids.